A selection of T cell receptor beta chains follows, all from one sample in a study of blood T cells in healthy people across ages. TCRdb re-called the 5' RACE reads with MiXCR, one entry per CDR3 protein. The sample contains more than 800,000 distinct CDR3 sequences, 25% to 30% of which appear only once. The material sequenced was blood. The receptor set was obtained from a woman aged 80 or older in good health. CDR3s leave out the opening cysteine and the closing phenylalanine or tryptophan. A row's size may be missing; if present it is once, few, many or a size class.

clone_size	v_call	j_call	cdr3_aa
many	TRBV20-1	TRBJ2-7	SARDPRTGRNEQY
many	TRBV28	TRBJ2-7	ASSPGAFYEQY
many	TRBV20-1	TRBJ2-5	SARTSGGAETQY
NA	TRBV20-1	TRBJ2-1	SASAAYNEQF
NA	TRBV5-1	TRBJ2-6	ASSLAGQGVSGANVRT
many	TRBV10-3	TRBJ2-1	AISAGSEQF
many	TRBV4-3	TRBJ2-1	ASSQDRRQREQF
few	TRBV4-3	TRBJ2-1	ASSQGGLAGYNEQF
few	TRBV20-1	TRBJ2-2	SARVFGTGNSGELF
NA	TRBV20-1	NA	SARPGDCPFAPPIYEQY
NA	TRBV11-2	TRBJ1-3	ASSRGQGGNTIY
many	TRBV13	TRBJ2-5	ASSLLAGSQETQY
many	TRBV29-1	TRBJ2-7	SGGQGLGEQY